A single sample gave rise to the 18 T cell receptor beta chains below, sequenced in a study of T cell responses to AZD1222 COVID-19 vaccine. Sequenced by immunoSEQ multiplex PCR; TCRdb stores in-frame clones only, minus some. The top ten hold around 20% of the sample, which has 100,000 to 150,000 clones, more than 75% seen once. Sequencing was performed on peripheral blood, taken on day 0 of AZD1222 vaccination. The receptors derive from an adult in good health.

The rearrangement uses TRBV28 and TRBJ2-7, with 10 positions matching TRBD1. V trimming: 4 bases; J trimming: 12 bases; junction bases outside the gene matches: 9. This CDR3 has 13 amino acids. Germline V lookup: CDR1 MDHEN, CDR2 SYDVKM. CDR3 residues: CASSSQDRGFLYF. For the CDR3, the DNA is TGTGCCAGCAGTTCCCAGGACAGGGGGTTTCTGTACTTC.

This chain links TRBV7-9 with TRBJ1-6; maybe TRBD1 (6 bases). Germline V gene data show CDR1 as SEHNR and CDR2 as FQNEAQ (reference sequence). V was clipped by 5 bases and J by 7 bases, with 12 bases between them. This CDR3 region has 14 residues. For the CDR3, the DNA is TGTGCCAGCAGCGTGGACAGAAGCAATTCACCCCTCCACTTT. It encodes CASSVDRSNSPLHF.

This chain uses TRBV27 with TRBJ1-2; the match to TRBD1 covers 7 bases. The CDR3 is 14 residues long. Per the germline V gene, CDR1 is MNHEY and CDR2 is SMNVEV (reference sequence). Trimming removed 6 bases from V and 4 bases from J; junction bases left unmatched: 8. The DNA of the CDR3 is TGTGCCAGCAGCCCTGCAGGGGGAGTCTATGGCTACACCTTC. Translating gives CASSPAGGVYGYTF.

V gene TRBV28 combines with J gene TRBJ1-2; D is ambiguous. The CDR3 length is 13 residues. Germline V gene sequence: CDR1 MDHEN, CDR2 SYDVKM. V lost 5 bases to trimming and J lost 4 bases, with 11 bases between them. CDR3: CASSGGRTYGYTF. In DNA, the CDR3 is TGTGCCAGCAGTGGAGGACGGACCTATGGCTACACCTTC.

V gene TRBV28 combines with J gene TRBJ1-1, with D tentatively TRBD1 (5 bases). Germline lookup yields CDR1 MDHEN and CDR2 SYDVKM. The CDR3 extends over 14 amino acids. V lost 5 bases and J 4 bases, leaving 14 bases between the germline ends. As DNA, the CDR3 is TGTGCCAGCAGTCACTATCCTGGGGGCACTGAAGCTTTCTTT. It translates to CASSHYPGGTEAFF.

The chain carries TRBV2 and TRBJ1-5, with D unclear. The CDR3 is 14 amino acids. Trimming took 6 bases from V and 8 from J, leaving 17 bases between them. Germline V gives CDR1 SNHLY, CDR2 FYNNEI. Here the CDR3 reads CASSSGPGTEPQHF. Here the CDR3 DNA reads TGTGCCAGCAGCTCCGGACCGGGCACGGAGCCCCAGCATTTT. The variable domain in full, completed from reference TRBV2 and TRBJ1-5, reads EPEVTQTPSHQVTQMGQEVILRCVPISNHLYFYWYRQILGQKVEFLVSFYNNEISEKSEIFDDQFSVERPDGSNFTLKIRSTKLEDSAMYFCASSSGPGTEPQHFGDGTRLSIL.

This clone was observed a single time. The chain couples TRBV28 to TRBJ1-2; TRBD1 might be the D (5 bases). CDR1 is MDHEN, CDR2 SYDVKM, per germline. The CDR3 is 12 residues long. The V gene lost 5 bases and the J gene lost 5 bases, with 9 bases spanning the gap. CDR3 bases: TGTGCCAGCAGTCGAGAGGGGTATGGCTACACCTTC. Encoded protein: CASSREGYGYTF.

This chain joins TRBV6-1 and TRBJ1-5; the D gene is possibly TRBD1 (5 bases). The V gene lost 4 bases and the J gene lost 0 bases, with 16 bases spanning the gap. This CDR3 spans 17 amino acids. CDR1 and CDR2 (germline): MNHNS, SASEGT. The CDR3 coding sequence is TGTGCCAGCAGTGCACTTCGAGGGGAAAGTAGCAATCAGCCCCAGCATTTT. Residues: CASSALRGESSNQPQHF.

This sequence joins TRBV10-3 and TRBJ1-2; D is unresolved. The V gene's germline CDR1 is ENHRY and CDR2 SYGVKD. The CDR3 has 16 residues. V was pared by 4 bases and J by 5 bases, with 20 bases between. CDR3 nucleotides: TGTGCCATCAGTGCGGACTACAGAACACCTAGGTATGGCTACACCTTC. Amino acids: CAISADYRTPRYGYTF.

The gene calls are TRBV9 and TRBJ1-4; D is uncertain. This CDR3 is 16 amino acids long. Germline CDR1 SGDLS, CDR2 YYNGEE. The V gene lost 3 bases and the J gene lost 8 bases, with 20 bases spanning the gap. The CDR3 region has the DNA TGTGCCAGCAGCGCGGGCCTCCGGGCATCTAGCGAAAAACTGTTTTTT. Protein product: CASSAGLRASSEKLFF.

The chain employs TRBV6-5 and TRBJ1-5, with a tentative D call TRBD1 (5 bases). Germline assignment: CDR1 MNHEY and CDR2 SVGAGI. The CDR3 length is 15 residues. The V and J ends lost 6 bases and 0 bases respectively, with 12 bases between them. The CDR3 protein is CASRETVYSNQPQHF. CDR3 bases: TGTGCCAGCAGGGAGACAGTCTATAGCAATCAGCCCCAGCATTTT.

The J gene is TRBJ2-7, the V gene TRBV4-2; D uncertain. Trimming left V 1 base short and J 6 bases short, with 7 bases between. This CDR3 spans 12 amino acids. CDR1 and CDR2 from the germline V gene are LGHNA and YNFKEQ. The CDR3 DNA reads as TGTGCCAGCAGCCAAGGATTTTCCGAGCAGTACTTC. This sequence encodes CASSQGFSEQYF.

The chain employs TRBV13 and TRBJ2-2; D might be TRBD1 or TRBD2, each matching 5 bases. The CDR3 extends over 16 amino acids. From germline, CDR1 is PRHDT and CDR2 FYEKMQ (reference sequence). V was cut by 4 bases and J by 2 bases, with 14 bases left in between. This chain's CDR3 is CASSSPGRGNTGELFF. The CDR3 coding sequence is TGTGCCAGCAGCTCGCCAGGGAGAGGAAACACCGGGGAGCTGTTTTTT.

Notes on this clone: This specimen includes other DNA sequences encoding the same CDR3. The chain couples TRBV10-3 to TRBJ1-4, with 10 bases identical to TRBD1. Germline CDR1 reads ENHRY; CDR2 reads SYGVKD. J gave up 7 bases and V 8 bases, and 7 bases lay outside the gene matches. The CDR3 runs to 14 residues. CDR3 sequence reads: CAIRPTGGSEKLFF. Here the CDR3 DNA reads TGTGCCATCCGGCCGACAGGGGGCAGTGAAAAACTGTTTTTT.

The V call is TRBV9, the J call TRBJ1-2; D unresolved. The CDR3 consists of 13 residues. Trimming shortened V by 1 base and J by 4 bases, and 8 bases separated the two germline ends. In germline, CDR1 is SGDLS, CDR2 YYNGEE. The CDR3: CASSVTGIYGYTF. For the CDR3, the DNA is TGTGCCAGCAGCGTAACTGGGATCTATGGCTACACCTTC.

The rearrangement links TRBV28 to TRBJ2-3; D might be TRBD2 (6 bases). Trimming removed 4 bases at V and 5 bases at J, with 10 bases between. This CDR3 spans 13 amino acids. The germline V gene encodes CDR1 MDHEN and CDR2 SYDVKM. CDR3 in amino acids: CASSSGEVDTQYF. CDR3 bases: TGTGCCAGCAGTTCCGGGGAGGTAGATACGCAGTATTTT.

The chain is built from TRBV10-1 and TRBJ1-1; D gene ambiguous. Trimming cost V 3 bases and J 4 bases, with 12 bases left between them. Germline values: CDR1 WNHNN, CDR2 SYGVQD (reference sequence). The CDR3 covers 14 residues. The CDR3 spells CASSDVRVGTEAFF. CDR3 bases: TGCGCCAGCAGTGATGTAAGGGTGGGCACTGAAGCTTTCTTT.

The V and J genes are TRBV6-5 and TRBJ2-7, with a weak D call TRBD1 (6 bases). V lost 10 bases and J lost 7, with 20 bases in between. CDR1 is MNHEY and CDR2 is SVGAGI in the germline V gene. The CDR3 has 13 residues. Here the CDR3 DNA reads TGTGCCACCCAGACAGGAAATGTGATGGAGCAGTACTTC. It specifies CATQTGNVMEQYF.